This T cell receptor (beta chain) is drawn from a study of early T cells in non-severe SARS-CoV-2 infection (TCRdb year 2021). About the full investigation: Bulk RNA from unsorted whole blood was used for TCR sequencing, so alpha and beta chains could not be paired. The paper as a whole reports these results and caveats: VDJdb matching was skewed toward anti-spike CD8 responses and likely underestimated virus-specific expansions, missing private and CD4 specificities.

Libraries were constructed by 5' RACE. TCRdb lists the instrument as NextSeq 500. The TCR library protocol attached unique molecular identifiers to individual cDNA molecules to correct for sequencing error and PCR bias. Both TCR alpha and beta chains were sequenced, and tight co-correlation was observed between alpha and beta sequence abundances in each sample. Per the original workflow: Decombinator V4 was used to annotate TCR sequences for V gene, J gene and CDR3. Expanded TCRs were defined as changing significantly between any two time points under a Poisson model with p below 0.0001. TCR abundances were normalised to the total number of TCRs sequenced per sample and were expressed as counts per million. MAIT TCRs were defined by TRAV1-2 paired with TRAJ12, TRAJ20 or TRAJ33, and iNKT TCRs by TRAV10 paired with TRAJ18. VDJdb, accessed 1 November 2021, was searched for CMV, EBV and SARS-CoV-2 annotated TCRs, excluding TCRs annotated for multiple antigens. Using fastp at Q25 and MiXCR, TCRdb reprocessed the public reads and kept productive beta chains. Identical CDR3 protein sequences are pooled into one entry, listed with their most common genes and DNA. For this entry, the V and J calls and clone size follow TCRdb and not the study's own pipeline. A total of about 80,000 distinct CDR3 sequences appear in this sample, about 5% of them only once. Together, the top ten hold less than 9.5% of the sample.

CDR1 and CDR2, per the germline V gene (reference sequence), are SEHNR and FQNEAQ. Reading from cysteine to phenylalanine, the CDR3 counts 15 amino acids. Only the CDR3 portion is preserved as DNA: 45 bases, with reading frame beginning at the first base. V is cut back by 4 bases and J by 0 bases, with 3 bases in the junction unmatched. The table lists this clonotype with many counts. The antigen this receptor binds is unknown. No quality values exist for individual bases; no much larger clone is one base distant. A case-control design nested within a healthcare worker cohort in London, UK, was used, with weekly nasopharyngeal swab PCR tests and blood sampling performed. Between 23 and 31 March 2020, the week of the UK lockdown, healthcare workers were enrolled and then followed up weekly for as long as 16 weeks.

The sequence came from an adult who was a healthcare worker with PCR-confirmed SARS-CoV-2 infection or an uninfected control (not recorded which). The specimen comprised whole blood, sampled at baseline. The chain employs TRBV7-9 and TRBJ2-1, with 7 bases aligning to TRBD1. The DNA sequence is TGTGCCAGCAGCTCACAGGGGACCTCCTACAATGAGCAGTTCTTC. This is translated as CASSSQGTSYNEQFF.